The 7 T cell receptor beta chains in this list originate from one sample, sequenced in a study of T cell responses to AZD1222 COVID-19 vaccine. Libraries were prepared by immunoSEQ multiplex PCR; TCRdb keeps only in-frame clonotypes and omits some of them. The profile shows approximately 85,000 clones, approximately 87% of them singletons. Sequencing was performed on peripheral blood, taken on day 0 of AZD1222 vaccination. The receptors originated from an adult in good health.

The V call is TRBV19, the J call TRBJ2-1; D assignment may be TRBD1 or TRBD2 (5 bases each). Looked up from germline, CDR1 is LNHDA and CDR2 is SQIVND (reference sequence). V lost 2 bases and J 6 bases, leaving 14 bases between the germline ends. The CDR3 has 15 amino acids. The CDR3: CASSIIRTQGNEQFF. The CDR3, as DNA: TGTGCCAGTAGTATAATCCGGACTCAGGGCAATGAGCAGTTCTTC.

This chain links TRBV3-1 (or the pseudogene TRBV3-2) with TRBJ2-4, with D possibly being TRBD1 or TRBD2 (5 bases each). There are 14 residues in the CDR3. Trimming pared 3 bases from V and 3 bases from J, leaving 9 bases between. Germline V gene sequence: CDR1 LGHDT, CDR2 YNNKEL (reference sequence). The CDR3 region is CASSQLGGKNIQYF. DNA for the CDR3: TGTGCCAGCAGCCAGCTTGGGGGCAAAAACATTCAGTACTTC.

This clone has only a few counts. The rearrangement links TRBV7-9 to TRBJ2-7; 10 bases fit TRBD1. CDR1 is SEHNR and CDR2 is FQNEAQ in the germline V gene (reference sequence). There are 17 residues in the CDR3. With V trimmed by 3 bases and J by 2 bases, 10 bases remained unmatched. CDR3 region: CASSFNPGQGTPYEQYF. CDR3 nucleotides: TGTGCCAGCAGCTTCAATCCGGGACAGGGGACCCCCTACGAGCAGTACTTC.

The V and J genes are TRBV20-1 and TRBJ1-2; 8 bases line up with TRBD1. After removal of 3 bases from V and 4 bases from J, the junction contained 4 bases not matched to a gene. Germline CDR1 reads DFQATT; CDR2 reads SNEGSKA (reference sequence). The CDR3 totals 13 residues. The CDR3 sequence is CSASWDRFYGYTF. The DNA of the CDR3 is TGCAGTGCTAGTTGGGACAGGTTCTATGGCTACACCTTC.

V and J are TRBV5-1 and TRBJ2-5, with 14 bases fitting TRBD2. The length of the CDR3 is 16 residues. V lost 1 base and J lost 3; bases outside the gene matches: 2. Germline V gives CDR1 SGHRS, CDR2 YFSETQ. CDR3 protein: CASSLWGLAGEETQYF. The DNA for the CDR3 is TGCGCCAGCAGCTTGTGGGGACTAGCGGGGGAAGAGACCCAGTACTTC.

This chain joins TRBV15 and TRBJ2-5; maybe TRBD1 (5 bases). Trimming removed 8 bases at V and 4 bases at J, with 11 bases between. The CDR3 extends over 12 amino acids. Germline-derived CDR1 and CDR2 are LNHNV and YYDKDF (reference sequence). The CDR3 region is CATGRRGETQYF. The CDR3 nucleotides read TGTGCCACCGGGCGAAGGGGAGAGACCCAGTACTTC.

This rearrangement joins TRBV29-1 to TRBJ1-2; D not resolved. The V gene lost 2 bases and the J gene lost 1 base, with 14 bases spanning the gap. The CDR3 runs 15 residues. From germline, CDR1 is SQVTM and CDR2 ANQGSEA. In DNA, the CDR3 is TGCAGCGTTGAATTCAGCGAGTTGGGTAACTATGGCTACACCTTC. Its protein product is CSVEFSELGNYGYTF.